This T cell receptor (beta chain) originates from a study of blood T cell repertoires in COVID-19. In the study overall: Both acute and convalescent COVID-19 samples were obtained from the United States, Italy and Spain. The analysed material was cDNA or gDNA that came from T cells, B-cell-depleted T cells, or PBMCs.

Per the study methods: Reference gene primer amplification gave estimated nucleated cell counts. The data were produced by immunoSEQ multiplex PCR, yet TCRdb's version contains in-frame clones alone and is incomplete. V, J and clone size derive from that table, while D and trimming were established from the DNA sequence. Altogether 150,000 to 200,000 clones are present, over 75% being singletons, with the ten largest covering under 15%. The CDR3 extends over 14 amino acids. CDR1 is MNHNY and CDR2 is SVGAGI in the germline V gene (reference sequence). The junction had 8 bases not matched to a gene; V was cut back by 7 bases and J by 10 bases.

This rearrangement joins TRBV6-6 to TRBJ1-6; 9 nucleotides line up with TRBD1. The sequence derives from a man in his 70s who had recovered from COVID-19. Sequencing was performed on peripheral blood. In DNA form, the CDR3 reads TGTGCCAGCAATAGACAGGGGGAAGGCTCACCCCTCCACTTT. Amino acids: CASNRQGEGSPLHF.